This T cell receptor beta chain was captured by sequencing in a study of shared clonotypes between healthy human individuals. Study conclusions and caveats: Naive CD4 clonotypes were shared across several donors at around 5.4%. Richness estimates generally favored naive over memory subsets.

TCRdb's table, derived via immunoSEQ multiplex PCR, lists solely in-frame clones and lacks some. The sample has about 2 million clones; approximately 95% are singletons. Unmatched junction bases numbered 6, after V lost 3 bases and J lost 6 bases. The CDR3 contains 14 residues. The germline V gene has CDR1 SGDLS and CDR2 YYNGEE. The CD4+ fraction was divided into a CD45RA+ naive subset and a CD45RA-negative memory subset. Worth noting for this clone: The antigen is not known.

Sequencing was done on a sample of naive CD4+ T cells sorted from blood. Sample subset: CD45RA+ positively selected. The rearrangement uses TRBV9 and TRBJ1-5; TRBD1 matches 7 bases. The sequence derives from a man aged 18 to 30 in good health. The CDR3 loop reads CASSATGLAQPQHF. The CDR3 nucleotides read TGTGCCAGCAGCGCGACAGGGCTGGCTCAGCCCCAGCATTTT.